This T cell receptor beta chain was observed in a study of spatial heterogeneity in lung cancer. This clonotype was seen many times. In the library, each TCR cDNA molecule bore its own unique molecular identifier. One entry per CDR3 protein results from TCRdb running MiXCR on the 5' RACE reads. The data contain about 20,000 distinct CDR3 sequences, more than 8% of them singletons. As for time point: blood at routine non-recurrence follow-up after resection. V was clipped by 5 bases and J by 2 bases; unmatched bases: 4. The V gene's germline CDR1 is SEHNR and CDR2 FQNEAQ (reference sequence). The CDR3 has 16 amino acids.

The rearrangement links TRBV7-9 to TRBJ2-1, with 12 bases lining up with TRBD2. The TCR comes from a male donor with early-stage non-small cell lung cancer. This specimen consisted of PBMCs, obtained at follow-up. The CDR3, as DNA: TGTGCCAGCAGCCCCCGACTAGCGGGAGCCTACAATGAGCAGTTCTTC. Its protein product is CASSPRLAGAYNEQFF.